Given below is one T cell receptor beta chain in context. The sample belongs to a study of blood T cell repertoires in COVID-19. As for the study in general: The origin of the acute and convalescent COVID-19 samples was the United States, Italy and Spain. The analysed material was cDNA or gDNA that came from T cells, B-cell-depleted T cells, or PBMCs.

As handled by the study authors: Scientists estimated how many nucleated cells there were by amplifying reference gene primers. Method: immunoSEQ multiplex PCR; TCRdb's copy keeps in-frame clones and lacks some. V and J calls and clone size are as listed in that table; D and trimming were resolved from the DNA. This sample has some 180,000 clones, with approximately 80% found just once. In Seattle, patients joined the study during active infection and were tracked longitudinally. The sequenced material came from peripheral blood. This receptor was obtained from an elderly woman with COVID-19, enrolled during active disease.

The CDR3 loop reads CASSLRFSWASLTETQYF. DNA of the CDR3: TGTGCCAGCAGCCTTCGTTTTAGTTGGGCTAGCTTAACGGAGACCCAGTACTTC. The chain employs TRBV7-9 and TRBJ2-5; tentative D call: TRBD2 (5 bases). The CDR3 consists of 18 residues. The germline V gene encodes CDR1 SEHNR and CDR2 FQNEAQ (reference sequence). The V gene lost 5 bases and the J gene lost 5 bases, with 27 bases spanning the gap. Variable domain in full (rest from reference TRBV7-9 and TRBJ2-5): DTGVSQNPRHKITKRGQNVTFRCDPISEHNRLYWYRQTLGQGPEFLTYFQNEAQLEKSRLLSDRFSAERPKGSFSTLEIQRTEQGDSAMYLCASSLRFSWASLTETQYFGPGTRLLVL.